Below are 4 T cell receptor beta chains sequenced from a single sample in a study of OX40 agonist ivuxolimab in advanced cancers. Only in-frame clones appear in the TCRdb table, and some are missing; sequencing was by immunoSEQ multiplex PCR. Of roughly 77,000 clones listed, 92% are singletons. This material consisted of CD4+ or CD8+ T cells sorted from blood, taken in a trial of the OX40 agonist ivuxolimab. The source of these receptors is an adult with an advanced solid tumor such as melanoma, head and neck, liver or kidney cancer.

This chain links TRBV19 with TRBJ1-5, with 9 nucleotides matching TRBD1. This CDR3 spans 15 amino acids. Germline trimming cut 7 bases from V and 3 bases from J; bases unmatched to any gene: 7. Germline CDR1 is LNHDA and CDR2 is SQIVND (reference sequence). CDR3 sequence (DNA): TGTGCCAGTACCAGGACAGGGGAACACAATCAGCCCCAGCATTTT. Its translation: CASTRTGEHNQPQHF.

In DNA, the CDR3 is TGTGCCAGCAGTGACCCAGCCTCCGGGACAGGGGGTGTAGATACGCAGTATTTT. Protein: CASSDPASGTGGVDTQYF. V usage is TRBV6-4 and J usage is TRBJ2-3; 11 nucleotides align to TRBD1. The length of the CDR3 is 18 residues. The J segment lost 5 bases and the V segment lost 2 bases, leaving 12 bases of the junction unmatched. Germline-derived CDR1 and CDR2 are MRHNA and SNTAGT.

With regard to this clone: A junction end diverges from the germline sequence, so it may reflect a read error. The rearrangement uses TRBV13 and TRBJ2-5, with 10 positions matching TRBD1. Per the germline V gene, CDR1 is PRHDT and CDR2 is FYEKMQ (reference sequence). The CDR3 has 14 amino acids. Here the CDR3 DNA reads TGTGCCAGCAGCGTAGGACAGGGGGTCGAGACCCAGTACTTC. It is translated as CASSVGQGVETQYF.

The chain links TRBV19 to TRBJ2-7; perhaps TRBD1 as D (5 bases). The germline CDR1 and CDR2 sequences are LNHDA and SQIVND (reference sequence). The V and J ends lost 5 bases and 6 bases respectively, with 11 bases between them. This CDR3 comprises 12 residues. In DNA form, the CDR3 reads TGTGCCAGTAGTTGGCAGGGTCGCGAGCAGTACTTC. Protein: CASSWQGREQYF.